This T cell receptor beta chain was found in a study of blood T cell repertoires in COVID-19. The overall study: Acute-phase and convalescent COVID-19 samples originated in the United States, Italy and Spain.

Assay used: immunoSEQ multiplex PCR; TCRdb lists only in-frame clones, some missing. The table records a few hundred thousand clones, 70% to 90% of them present only once. The CDR3 runs 13 residues. CDR1 and CDR2 (germline): SNHLY, FYNNEI. V lost 3 bases, J lost 4 bases, and 2 bases stayed unmatched. Contact with a PCR-confirmed or clinician-diagnosed COVID-19 case occurred within 2 weeks of entry. The receptor was derived from a woman younger than 35 who had been exposed to COVID-19. Sequenced input: PBMCs or T cells enriched from blood (not recorded which). The rearrangement joins TRBV2 to TRBJ1-2; 7 nucleotides line up with TRBD1. Here the CDR3 DNA reads TGTGCCAGCAGTGATCGGACAGGCTATGGCTACACCTTC. As protein: CASSDRTGYGYTF.